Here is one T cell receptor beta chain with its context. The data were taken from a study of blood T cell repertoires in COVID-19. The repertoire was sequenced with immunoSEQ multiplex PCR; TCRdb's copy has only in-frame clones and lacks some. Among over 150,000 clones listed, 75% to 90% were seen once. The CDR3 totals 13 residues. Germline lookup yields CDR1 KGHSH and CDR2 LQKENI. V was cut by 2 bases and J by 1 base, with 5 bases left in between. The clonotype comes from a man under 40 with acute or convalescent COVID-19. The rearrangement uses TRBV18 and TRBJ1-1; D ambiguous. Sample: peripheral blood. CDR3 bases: TGTGCCAGCTCACCATCCAAGAACACTGAAGCTTTCTTT. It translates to CASSPSKNTEAFF.